This T cell receptor beta chain was sequenced in a study of identical twins. Points from the study as a whole: Cross-sectional statistical analysis was relied on for the conclusions, without the same donors being followed. Within twin pairs, the out-of-frame alpha sequences they shared showed excess low generation probability. Invariant MAIT and iNKT cells may have partly biased zero-insertion analyses.

Healthy Caucasians alone served as donors. TCRdb analysed the 5' RACE reads with MiXCR anew, one entry per CDR3 protein. This sample carries approximately 500,000 distinct CDR3 sequences, nearly 15% of them seen once, and the ten largest clones take roughly 0.42%. This clonotype was seen a few times. Its specificity is unknown. Germline CDR1 reads DFQATT; CDR2 reads SNEGSKA (reference sequence). Trimming removed 6 bases from V and 0 bases from J, with 12 bases in between. The CDR3 consists of 13 residues. This same sample was also part of a study on yellow fever vaccine responses in identical twins.

This receptor was identified in a woman aged 18 to 35 in good health. This sequence joins TRBV20-1 and TRBJ2-7; no firm D call. Sequencing used CD4+ T cells sorted from blood. CDR3 DNA: TGCAGTGCCACCTTGGGAAGCTCCTACGAGCAGTACTTC. It specifies CSATLGSSYEQYF.